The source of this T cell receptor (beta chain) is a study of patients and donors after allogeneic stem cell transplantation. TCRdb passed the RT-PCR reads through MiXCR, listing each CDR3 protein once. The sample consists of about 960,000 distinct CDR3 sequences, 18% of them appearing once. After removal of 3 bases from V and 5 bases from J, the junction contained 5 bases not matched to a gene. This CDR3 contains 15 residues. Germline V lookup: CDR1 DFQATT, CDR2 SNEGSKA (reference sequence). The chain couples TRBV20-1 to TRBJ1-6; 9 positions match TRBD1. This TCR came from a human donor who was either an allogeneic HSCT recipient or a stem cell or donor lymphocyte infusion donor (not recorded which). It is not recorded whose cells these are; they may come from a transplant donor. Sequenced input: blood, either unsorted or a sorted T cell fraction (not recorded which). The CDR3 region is CSARGTGTHNSPLHF. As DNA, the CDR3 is TGCAGTGCTAGGGGGACAGGGACCCATAATTCACCCCTCCACTTT.